Following are 10 T cell receptor beta chains from one sample sequenced in a study of identical twins. TCRdb ran MiXCR on the 5' RACE reads and lists one entry per CDR3 protein. This table holds more than 400,000 distinct CDR3 sequences, roughly 15% found once. Another study also made use of these data, one on yellow fever vaccine responses in identical twins.

The sample was CD4+ T cells sorted from blood. The receptors shown here come from a woman aged 18-29 years in good health.

This sequence joins TRBV12-3 or TRBV12-4 and TRBJ2-7; tentative D call: TRBD1 (7 bases). CDR3 length: 17 residues. The V end was cut by 0 bases, the J end by 1 base, with 16 bases between. The CDR3 nucleotides read TGTGCCAGCAGTTTAGCGCCTCTCAGGGGGGCTTCCTACGAGCAGTACTTC. Translation: CASSLAPLRGASYEQYF.

This clonotype has just a few counts. The chain uses TRBV6-1 and TRBJ2-5, with TRBD1 matching over 9 bases. Germline V lookup: CDR1 MNHNS, CDR2 SASEGT. The CDR3 contains 15 residues. Trimming at V came to 7 bases and at J to 4 bases, leaving 10 bases not matched to a gene. The CDR3 here is CASTRGQGGGETQYF. In nucleotides, the CDR3 is TGTGCCAGCACCCGGGGACAGGGAGGGGGAGAGACCCAGTACTTC.

The J gene is TRBJ2-7, the V gene TRBV20-1; 7 nucleotides match TRBD1. CDR3 size: 13 residues. J was trimmed by 3 bases and V by 3 bases; bases with no gene match: 5. Germline CDR1 is DFQATT and CDR2 is SNEGSKA (reference sequence). CDR3 in DNA: TGCAGTGCTAGGGGAACAGGGGACTACGAGCAGTACGTC. It encodes CSARGTGDYEQYV.

Here the CDR3 DNA reads TGTGCCAGCAGCTTACTCTCAGCAGGACTAGGATACAATGAGCAGTTCTTC. Translation gives CASSLLSAGLGYNEQFF. The chain carries TRBV7-8 and TRBJ2-1, with 7 nucleotides matching TRBD2. The ends lost 2 bases at V and 4 bases at J; junction bases unmatched: 11. The CDR3 consists of 17 residues. Germline V CDR1 and CDR2: SGHVS, FQNEAQ. Filled out from reference TRBV7-8 and TRBJ2-1, the complete variable domain reads GAGVSQSPRYKVAKRGQDVALRCDPISGHVSLFWYQQALGQGPEFLTYFQNEAQLDKSGLPSDRFFAERPEGSVSTLKIQRTQQEDSAVYLCASSLLSAGLGYNEQFFGPGTRLTVL.

The rearrangement joins TRBV5-5 to TRBJ2-1; 11 bases map to TRBD2. V shed 7 bases, J shed 0 bases, and the junction held 12 bases outside the gene matches. The germline gives CDR1 SGHKS, CDR2 YYEKEE (reference sequence). CDR3 length: 18 residues. The CDR3 loop reads CASGPNSGRGSSYNEQFF. In DNA, the CDR3 is TGTGCCAGCGGACCTAATAGCGGGAGGGGCAGCTCCTACAATGAGCAGTTCTTC.

The J gene is TRBJ2-3, the V gene TRBV9; 7 nucleotides line up with TRBD2. Trimming removed 0 bases from V and 0 bases from J; junction bases left unmatched: 1. The germline V gene encodes CDR1 SGDLS and CDR2 YYNGEE. The CDR3 has 15 residues. The CDR3 sequence is CASSVDSGSTDTQYF. CDR3 sequence (DNA): TGTGCCAGCAGCGTAGATAGCGGGAGCACAGATACGCAGTATTTT.

The table lists this clonotype with a few counts. This chain uses TRBV7-2 with TRBJ2-1, with 10 positions matching TRBD2. This CDR3 spans 17 amino acids. Germline loops: CDR1 SGHTA, CDR2 FQGNSA. V gave up 2 bases and J gave up 4 bases; unmatched junction bases: 8. The CDR3, as DNA: TGTGCCAGCAGCTTATCGGGGGGACTAGCGACATACAATGAGCAGTTCTTC. This encodes CASSLSGGLATYNEQFF. Filled out from reference TRBV7-2 and TRBJ2-1, the complete variable domain reads GAGVSQSPSNKVTEKGKDVELRCDPISGHTALYWYRQSLGQGLEFLIYFQGNSAPDKSGLPSDRFSAERTGGSVSTLTIQRTQQEDSAVYLCASSLSGGLATYNEQFFGPGTRLTVL.

This clonotype has just one count. The V gene is TRBV7-8, the J gene TRBJ2-1; D call uncertain. Germline V gene lookup returns CDR1 SGHVS and CDR2 FQNEAQ. The CDR3 loop spans 16 amino acids. Trimming shortened V by 5 bases and J by 0 bases, and 14 bases separated the two germline ends. The CDR3, as DNA: TGTGCCAGCAGCAACGGACCCCAGTTCTCCTACAATGAGCAGTTCTTC. Translation: CASSNGPQFSYNEQFF.

The V call is TRBV20-1, the J call TRBJ2-7, with a weak D call TRBD1 (6 bases). The germline V gene has CDR1 DFQATT and CDR2 SNEGSKA (reference sequence). The CDR3 consists of 14 residues. For the CDR3, the DNA is TGCACCTCTTCTTGTGACAGGAATATATACGAGCAGTACGTC. Its protein product is CTSSCDRNIYEQYV.

This clonotype was recorded a few times. The chain employs TRBV29-1 and TRBJ2-3, with D perhaps TRBD2 (6 bases). The germline V and J ends were trimmed by 3 bases and 2 bases, with 9 bases remaining between them. CDR1 and CDR2 (germline): SQVTM, ANQGSEA. The CDR3 spans 13 residues. CDR3 in DNA: TGCAGCGTTGATCTAGCGAACACAGATACGCAGTATTTT. Amino acid sequence: CSVDLANTDTQYF.